This TCR beta chain was sequenced during a study of shared clonotypes between healthy human individuals. V was clipped by 7 bases and J by 5 bases, with 15 bases between them. This CDR3 is 13 amino acids long. CDR1 and CDR2 (germline): SGHVS, FNYEAQ. Naive CD8 cells lacked CD45RO, underwent positive selection for CCR7 and left out terminally differentiated effector memory CD45RA+ cells. The assay was carried out at the deep level. Only in-frame clones appear in the TCRdb table, and some are missing; sequencing was by immunoSEQ multiplex PCR. This table holds about 600,000 clones, 95% found once. Material: naive CD8+ T cells sorted from blood. This receptor was obtained from a woman in her 30s in good health. The chain has TRBV7-6 and TRBJ2-7; D unclear. The chain's CDR3 is CASTSLMSHEQYF. The CDR3 DNA is TGTGCCAGCACCTCCCTTATGAGCCACGAGCAGTACTTC.